The next 18 T cell receptor beta chains were all read from a single sample in a study of blood T cells in healthy people across ages. Sample-barcoded 5' priming and a J-beta primer mix drove a second PCR of about 6 to 12 cycles. One entry per CDR3 protein, called by TCRdb with MiXCR from the 5' RACE reads. The table lists about 900,000 distinct CDR3 sequences, under 80% of them singletons. The sequencing sample was made of blood. These TCRs come from a man aged 25-45 years in good health.

The chain is built from TRBV5-1 and TRBJ1-1; 9 nucleotides match TRBD1. Germline V gene sequence: CDR1 SGHRS, CDR2 YFSETQ. J lost 11 bases, V lost 3 bases, and 14 bases had no gene match. CDR3 size: 15 residues. The CDR3: CASSSTDRGSRGAFF. The CDR3 bases are TGCGCCAGCAGCTCTACGGACAGGGGCTCGAGGGGGGCTTTCTTT.

This rearrangement joins TRBV12-3 or TRBV12-4 to TRBJ2-1, with a weak D call TRBD2 (6 bases). Trimming removed 3 bases from V and 7 bases from J, with 13 bases in between. The CDR3 spans 14 residues. CDR3 protein: CASSLETGDNEQFF. In DNA, the CDR3 is TGTGCCAGCAGTTTGGAGACGGGGGATAATGAGCAGTTCTTC.

This chain connects TRBV9 to TRBJ2-1; D possibly corresponds to TRBD1 (6 bases). V lost 0 bases to trimming and J lost 7 bases, with 14 bases between them. The length of the CDR3 is 15 residues. The germline V gene has CDR1 SGDLS and CDR2 YYNGEE. The CDR3 sequence: CASSVGASRGNEQFF. CDR3 DNA: TGTGCCAGCAGCGTAGGTGCTAGCAGGGGTAATGAGCAGTTCTTC. Drawing the rest from reference TRBV9 and TRBJ2-1, the complete variable domain is DSGVTQTPKHLITATGQRVTLRCSPRSGDLSVYWYQQSLDQGLQFLIQYYNGEERAKGNILERFSAQQFPDLHSELNLSSLELGDSALYFCASSVGASRGNEQFFGPGTRLTVL.

The V gene is TRBV20-1, the J gene TRBJ2-5; 14 positions agree with TRBD2. This CDR3 comprises 16 residues. V lost 1 base, J lost 2 bases, and 3 bases stayed unmatched. Germline V gene sequence: CDR1 DFQATT, CDR2 SNEGSKA (reference sequence). CDR3 residues: CSARAGLAGGQETQYF. CDR3 sequence (DNA): TGCAGTGCTAGAGCCGGACTAGCGGGGGGACAAGAGACCCAGTACTTC.

The chain is built from TRBV12-3 or TRBV12-4 and TRBJ1-6; TRBD1 matches 7 bases. The CDR3 contains 20 residues. The J segment lost 0 bases and the V segment lost 6 bases, leaving 17 bases of the junction unmatched. CDR3 nucleotide sequence: TGTGCCAGCAGACGCGAATACCGGGACAGCCTACTCTCCTATAATTCACCCCTCCACTTT. It is translated as CASRREYRDSLLSYNSPLHF.

The chain recombines TRBV5-1 with TRBJ2-7; 8 bases match TRBD1. Germline V gene lookup returns CDR1 SGHRS and CDR2 YFSETQ. V dropped 5 bases and J dropped 2; count of bases not matched to a gene: 9. The CDR3 consists of 15 residues. The CDR3 sequence is CASSYAGTGPYEQYF. In DNA, the CDR3 is TGCGCCAGCAGTTACGCCGGGACAGGCCCCTACGAGCAGTACTTC.

This chain uses TRBV7-8 with TRBJ2-5; the D call may be TRBD1 or TRBD2 (5 bases each). The V gene lost 5 bases and the J gene lost 2 bases, with 18 bases spanning the gap. The V gene's germline CDR1 is SGHVS and CDR2 FQNEAQ. The CDR3 is made up of 16 amino acids. The chain's CDR3 is CASSPLLGDGQETQYF. The DNA for the CDR3 is TGTGCCAGCAGCCCACTTCTCGGGGACGGACAAGAGACCCAGTACTTC. Full variable domain (rest looked up from reference TRBV7-8 and TRBJ2-5): GAGVSQSPRYKVAKRGQDVALRCDPISGHVSLFWYQQALGQGPEFLTYFQNEAQLDKSGLPSDRFFAERPEGSVSTLKIQRTQQEDSAVYLCASSPLLGDGQETQYFGPGTRLLVL.

This chain links TRBV10-3 with TRBJ2-3, with no clear D. CDR1 is ENHRY, CDR2 SYGVKD, per germline. Trimming removed 2 bases at V and 2 bases at J, with 5 bases between. The CDR3 consists of 13 residues. The CDR3 protein is CAISEGFTDTQYF. The CDR3, as DNA: TGTGCCATCAGTGAGGGGTTCACAGATACGCAGTATTTT.

V is TRBV25-1 and J is TRBJ2-2; 8 bases are a match to TRBD1. The germline CDR1 and CDR2 sequences are MGHDK and SYGVNS. J lost 6 bases, V lost 6 bases, and 6 bases had no gene match. The CDR3 length is 14 residues. CDR3 DNA sequence: TGTGCCAGCAGACTACAGGGGGATTCCGGGGAGCTGTTTTTT. This gives the protein CASRLQGDSGELFF.

J is TRBJ2-5 and V is TRBV4-2; possibly TRBD1 or TRBD2 for D (7 bases each). Germline loops: CDR1 LGHNA, CDR2 YNFKEQ. Trimming left V 1 base short and J 11 bases short, with 23 bases between. This CDR3 has 16 amino acids. CDR3 sequence: CASSQATGRGYGEQYF. CDR3 bases: TGTGCCAGCAGCCAAGCGACAGGGAGGGGTTACGGAGAGCAGTACTTC.

This clonotype was seen ten or more times. The CDR3 region has the DNA TGTGCCAGCAGCTCAGGACGGATCGAGCAGTACTTC. Residues: CASSSGRIEQYF. The V and J genes are TRBV7-9 and TRBJ2-7; D uncertain. The germline V gene has CDR1 SEHNR and CDR2 FQNEAQ (reference sequence). The V and J ends lost 4 bases and 6 bases respectively, with 10 bases between them. The CDR3 is made up of 12 amino acids.

The J gene is TRBJ2-7, the V gene TRBV11-2; 7 bases agree with TRBD1. CDR1 and CDR2 (germline): SGHAT, FQNNGV. Trimming cost V 5 bases and J 5 bases; bases outside gene matches: 6. The CDR3 extends over 13 amino acids. CDR3 DNA sequence: TGTGCCAGCAGCCCACTAGACAGGGACGAGCAGTACTTC. Amino acid sequence: CASSPLDRDEQYF.

In this sample, this clonotype turned up a few times. The chain employs TRBV5-1 and TRBJ2-3, with D unresolved. This CDR3 is built from 15 residues. The ends were cut back, 0 bases at V and 6 bases at J, with 14 bases in the middle. The germline gives CDR1 SGHRS, CDR2 YFSETQ. CDR3 protein: CASSLEIAPGDTQYF. CDR3 coding DNA: TGCGCCAGCAGCTTGGAGATAGCACCCGGGGATACGCAGTATTTT.

The V and J genes are TRBV20-1 and TRBJ1-5, with unresolved D. The CDR3 is made up of 13 amino acids. Trimming took 6 bases from V and 4 from J, leaving 13 bases between them. In germline, CDR1 is DFQATT, CDR2 SNEGSKA (reference sequence). The CDR3 bases are TGCAGTGCGCCCATGTCTCCAAATCAGCCCCAGCATTTT. This gives the protein CSAPMSPNQPQHF.

The rearrangement links TRBV11-2 to TRBJ1-2; no clear D. There are 14 residues in the CDR3. Germline V gene lookup returns CDR1 SGHAT and CDR2 FQNNGV. V was pared by 5 bases and J by 0 bases, with 10 bases between. CDR3 sequence (DNA): TGTGCCAGCAGCATAGGACGATCTAACTATGGCTACACCTTC. Protein product: CASSIGRSNYGYTF.

V and J are TRBV28 and TRBJ1-2; 7 bases align to TRBD1. The CDR3 consists of 16 residues. In germline, CDR1 is MDHEN, CDR2 SYDVKM. J lost 4 bases, V lost 6 bases, and 14 bases had no gene match. Here the CDR3 DNA reads TGTGCCAGCAGCTTCTCCACCGGGACAGCAACCTATGGCTACACCTTC. It encodes CASSFSTGTATYGYTF.

This chain joins TRBV12-3 or TRBV12-4 and TRBJ2-2; possible D gene TRBD2, 6 bases. This CDR3 is 16 amino acids long. Trimming left V 5 bases short and J 2 bases short, with 15 bases between. The CDR3 protein is CASSLPSEHNTGELFF. In DNA form, the CDR3 reads TGTGCCAGCAGTCTTCCTAGCGAGCATAACACCGGGGAGCTGTTTTTT.

V and J are TRBV7-2 and TRBJ1-2; 7 nucleotides match TRBD1. In germline, CDR1 is SGHTA, CDR2 FQGNSA. Trimming removed 5 bases from V and 8 bases from J; junction bases left unmatched: 11. CDR3 size: 14 residues. The CDR3 region has the DNA TGTGCCAGCAGCCCCATGGAGGGGGCGGGCGGCTACACCTTC. Its translation: CASSPMEGAGGYTF.